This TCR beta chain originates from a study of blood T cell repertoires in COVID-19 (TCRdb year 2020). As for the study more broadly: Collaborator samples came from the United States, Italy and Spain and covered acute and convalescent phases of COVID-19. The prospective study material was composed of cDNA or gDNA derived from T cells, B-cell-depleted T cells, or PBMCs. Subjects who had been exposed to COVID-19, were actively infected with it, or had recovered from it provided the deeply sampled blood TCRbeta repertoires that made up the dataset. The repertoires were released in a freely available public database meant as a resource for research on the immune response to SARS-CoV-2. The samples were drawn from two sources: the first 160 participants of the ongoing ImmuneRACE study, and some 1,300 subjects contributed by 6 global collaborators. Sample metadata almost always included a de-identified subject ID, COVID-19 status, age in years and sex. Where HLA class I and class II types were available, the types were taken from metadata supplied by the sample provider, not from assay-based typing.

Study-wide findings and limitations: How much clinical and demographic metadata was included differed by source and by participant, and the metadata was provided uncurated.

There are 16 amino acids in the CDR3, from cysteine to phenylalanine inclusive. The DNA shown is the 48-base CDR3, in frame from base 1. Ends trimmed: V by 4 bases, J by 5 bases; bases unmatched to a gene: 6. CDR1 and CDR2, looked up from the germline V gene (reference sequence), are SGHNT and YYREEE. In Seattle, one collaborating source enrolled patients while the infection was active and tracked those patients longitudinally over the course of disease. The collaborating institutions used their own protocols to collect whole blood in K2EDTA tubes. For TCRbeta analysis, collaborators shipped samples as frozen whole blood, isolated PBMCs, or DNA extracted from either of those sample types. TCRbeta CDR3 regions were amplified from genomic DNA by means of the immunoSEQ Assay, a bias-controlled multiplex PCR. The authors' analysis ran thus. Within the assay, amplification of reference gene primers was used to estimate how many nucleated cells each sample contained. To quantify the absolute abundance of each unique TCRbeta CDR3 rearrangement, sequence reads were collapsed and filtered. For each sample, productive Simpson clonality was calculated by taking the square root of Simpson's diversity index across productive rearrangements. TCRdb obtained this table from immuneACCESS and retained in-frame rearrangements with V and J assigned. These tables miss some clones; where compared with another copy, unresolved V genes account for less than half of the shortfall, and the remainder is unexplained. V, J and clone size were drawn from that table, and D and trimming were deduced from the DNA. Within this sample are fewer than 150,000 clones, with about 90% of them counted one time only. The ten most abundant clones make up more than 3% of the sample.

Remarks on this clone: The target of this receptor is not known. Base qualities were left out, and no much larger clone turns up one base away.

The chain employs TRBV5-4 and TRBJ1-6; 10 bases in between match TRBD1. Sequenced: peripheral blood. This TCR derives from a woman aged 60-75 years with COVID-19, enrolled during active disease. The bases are TGTGCCAGCAGCGACTCGGGACAGGGGAATAATTCACCCCTCCACTTT. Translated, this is CASSDSGQGNNSPLHF. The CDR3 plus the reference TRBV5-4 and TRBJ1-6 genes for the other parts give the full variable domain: ETGVTQSPTHLIKTRGQQVTLRCSSQSGHNTVSWYQQALGQGPQFIFQYYREEENGRGNFPPRFSGLQFPNYSSELNVNALELDDSALYLCASSDSGQGNNSPLHFGNGTRLTVT.